These 20 T cell receptor beta chains were sequenced from one sample in a study of T cell responses to AZD1222 COVID-19 vaccine. Here immunoSEQ multiplex PCR was the method, and the copy in TCRdb shows in-frame clones only, minus some. The sample includes 200,000 or so clones, approximately 92% of them seen just once. Sequenced material: peripheral blood, taken on day 0 of AZD1222 vaccination. These TCRs come from an adult in good health.

This chain uses TRBV18 with TRBJ2-1; D is undetermined. Trimming took 4 bases from V and 9 from J, leaving 22 bases between them. Germline loops: CDR1 KGHSH, CDR2 LQKENI. The CDR3 is made up of 16 amino acids. For the CDR3, the DNA is TGTGCCAGCTCACTTCTGGCACCGATATACTTGGGTGAGCAGTTCTTC. It is translated as CASSLLAPIYLGEQFF.

The rearrangement links TRBV3-1 (or the pseudogene TRBV3-2) to TRBJ2-3; D gene ambiguous. Deletions cut 0 bases from V and 4 bases from J, with 8 bases between. Germline assignment: CDR1 LGHDT and CDR2 YNNKEL (reference sequence). This CDR3 has 14 amino acids. DNA of the CDR3: TGTGCCAGCAGCCAAGATATCGAGGCAGATACGCAGTATTTT. Translation gives CASSQDIEADTQYF.

This chain links TRBV7-9 with TRBJ2-7, with TRBD1 matching 9 bases. J lost 5 bases, V lost 5 bases, and 13 bases had no gene match. CDR3 length equals 16 residues. Germline V gene data show CDR1 as SEHNR and CDR2 as FQNEAQ (reference sequence). This CDR3 is CASSGPGQGAFDEQYF. CDR3 in DNA: TGTGCCAGCAGCGGCCCGGGACAGGGAGCTTTCGACGAGCAGTACTTC.

The CDR3 region has the DNA TGTGCCAGCAGCTTATGGCCGAACACTGAAGCTTTCTTT. It is translated as CASSLWPNTEAFF. This chain joins TRBV5-5 and TRBJ1-1; D gene ambiguous. V was shortened by 2 bases and J by 1 base, with 6 bases between the two germline ends. Germline V gene sequence: CDR1 SGHKS, CDR2 YYEKEE (reference sequence). CDR3 length: 13 residues. The full variable domain, with the rest looked up from reference TRBV5-5 and TRBJ1-1, is DAGVTQSPTHLIKTRGQQVTLRCSPISGHKSVSWYQQVLGQGPQFIFQYYEKEERGRGNFPDRFSARQFPNYSSELNVNALLLGDSALYLCASSLWPNTEAFFGQGTRLTVV.

V and J are TRBV24-1 and TRBJ2-1, with a tentative D call TRBD2 (6 bases). V was clipped by 4 bases and J by 8 bases, with 11 bases between them. This CDR3 is built from 13 residues. Germline V gene sequence: CDR1 KGHDR, CDR2 SFDVKD. CDR3 loop: CATSDSGDHEQFF. For the CDR3, the DNA is TGTGCCACCAGTGACTCGGGGGACCATGAGCAGTTCTTC.

This rearrangement joins TRBV3-1 (or the pseudogene TRBV3-2) to TRBJ2-1, with D hard to call. The CDR3 is 13 residues long. V lost 4 bases to trimming and J lost 10 bases, with 14 bases between them. Germline V CDR1 and CDR2: LGHDT, YNNKEL (reference sequence). Written as DNA, the CDR3 is TGTGCCAGCAGCCCAAGGATAGGCCGCGAGCAGTTCTTC. It specifies CASSPRIGREQFF.

The rearrangement joins TRBV5-1 to TRBJ2-2, with 9 bases identical to TRBD1. The CDR3 has 16 amino acids. The trim removed 0 bases at V and 2 bases at J, leaving 2 bases unmatched. From germline, CDR1 is SGHRS and CDR2 YFSETQ. The CDR3 is CASSLVTGGNTGELFF. CDR3 coding DNA: TGCGCCAGCAGCTTGGTTACAGGGGGCAACACCGGGGAGCTGTTTTTT.

The chain couples TRBV3-1 (or the pseudogene TRBV3-2) to TRBJ2-7, with D unresolved. Between the trimmed V and J ends, which lost 4 bases and 3 bases, there was a span of 16 bases. Per germline, CDR1 LGHDT and CDR2 YNNKEL (reference sequence). The CDR3 consists of 15 residues. In DNA, the CDR3 is TGTGCCAGCAGCCCCGGTGGAGCCCTCGGCTACGAGCAGTACTTC. The encoded protein is CASSPGGALGYEQYF.

The chain couples TRBV4-1 to TRBJ2-4; no clear D. The germline V gene encodes CDR1 MGHRA and CDR2 YSYEKL. Trimming pared 1 base from V and 2 bases from J, leaving 15 bases between. The CDR3 loop spans 17 amino acids. CDR3: CASSQGGEGLSKNIQYF. CDR3 sequence (DNA): TGCGCCAGCAGCCAAGGAGGTGAAGGCCTGTCCAAAAACATTCAGTACTTC.

The rearrangement uses TRBV27 and TRBJ2-7; TRBD1 might be the D (5 bases). This CDR3 contains 13 residues. The V gene's germline CDR1 is MNHEY and CDR2 SMNVEV (reference sequence). V lost 6 bases to trimming and J lost 2 bases, with 11 bases between them. Here the CDR3 DNA reads TGTGCCAGCAGCCCTCAGGGTACCTACGAGCAGTACGTC. This encodes CASSPQGTYEQYV.

The rearrangement uses TRBV28 and TRBJ1-5; 12 nucleotides match TRBD1. The CDR3 is 16 amino acids. With 11 bases clipped from V and 5 bases from J, the junction kept 13 bases outside the gene matches. CDR1 and CDR2 (germline): MDHEN, SYDVKM. Here the CDR3 DNA reads TGTGCCGCGGGACAGGGGGCGTCTACGAGGTATCAGCCCCAGCATTTT. This sequence encodes CAAGQGASTRYQPQHF.

V gene TRBV12-3 or TRBV12-4 combines with J gene TRBJ1-6; no reliable D call. V was clipped by 3 bases and J by 6 bases, with 3 bases between them. The CDR3 is made up of 12 amino acids. This CDR3 reads CASSFPNSPLHF. For the CDR3, the DNA is TGTGCCAGCAGTTTTCCTAATTCACCCCTCCACTTT.

The genes are TRBV7-2 and TRBJ1-4; D uncertain. The V end lost 1 base, the J end lost 4 bases, and 7 bases lay between the germline ends. The CDR3 is 14 residues long. Per the germline V gene, CDR1 is SGHTA and CDR2 is FQGNSA. The CDR3 DNA sequence: TGTGCCAGCAGCTTAGACAGTCTTAATGAAAAACTGTTTTTT. This codes for CASSLDSLNEKLFF.

The chain carries TRBV30 and TRBJ1-1, with TRBD1 matching 8 bases. The CDR3 contains 16 residues. Germline-derived CDR1 and CDR2 are GTSNPN and SVGIG (reference sequence). Unmatched junction bases numbered 14, after V lost 4 bases and J lost 4 bases. In DNA, the CDR3 is TGTGCCTGGATCTCACCAGGACAGGGCGGGGGCACTGAAGCTTTCTTT. Its translation is CAWISPGQGGGTEAFF.

J is TRBJ2-5 and V is TRBV4-2; TRBD2 might be the D (7 bases). The CDR3 is made up of 17 amino acids. Germline loops: CDR1 LGHNA, CDR2 YNFKEQ. V lost 0 bases and J 2 bases, leaving 16 bases between the germline ends. CDR3 nucleotides: TGTGCCAGCAGCCAAGATCTGAGGGGGGGCCAACAAGAGACCCAGTACTTC. This encodes CASSQDLRGGQQETQYF.

The count of this clone is one. This chain connects TRBV28 to TRBJ2-1; no clear D gene. Deletions cut 3 bases from V and 0 bases from J, with 6 bases between. The CDR3 runs to 14 residues. Germline CDR1 MDHEN, CDR2 SYDVKM. The CDR3 protein is CASSLVGSYNEQFF. As DNA, the CDR3 is TGTGCCAGCAGTTTGGTGGGCTCCTACAATGAGCAGTTCTTC.

The V and J genes are TRBV19 and TRBJ1-4; D perhaps matches TRBD1 (5 bases). The ends were cut back, 7 bases at V and 6 bases at J, with 15 bases in the middle. Germline V gene sequence: CDR1 LNHDA, CDR2 SQIVND (reference sequence). This CDR3 has 14 amino acids. The CDR3 DNA sequence: TGTGCCAGTAACCCACAGGACAAGGATGAAAAACTGTTTTTT. This translates into CASNPQDKDEKLFF.

The chain couples TRBV5-1 to TRBJ1-4; unclear D gene. The ends were cut back, 4 bases at V and 3 bases at J, with 13 bases in the middle. The CDR3 runs 15 residues. Germline values: CDR1 SGHRS, CDR2 YFSETQ. In DNA form, the CDR3 reads TGCGCCAGCAGCCGAGAGGGAGCGGCTAATGAAAAACTGTTTTTT. Protein: CASSREGAANEKLFF.

This clone was recorded once. The chain has TRBV5-6 and TRBJ2-3; D is ambiguous. Trimming cost V 2 bases and J 2 bases, with 12 bases left between them. Germline CDR1 and CDR2: SGHDT and YYEEEE. CDR3 length: 15 residues. The CDR3: CASSFDLIFTDTQYF. CDR3 sequence (DNA): TGTGCCAGCAGCTTTGACCTAATATTCACAGATACGCAGTATTTT.

The chain employs TRBV18 and TRBJ2-7; 14 positions agree with TRBD2. CDR3 length: 18 amino acids. With V trimmed by 2 bases and J by 1 base, 7 bases remained unmatched. Germline V gives CDR1 KGHSH, CDR2 LQKENI. CDR3 nucleotides: TGTGCCAGCTCACCAGATCCAGGACTAGCGGGAGGATCCTACGAGCAGTACGTC. Translation: CASSPDPGLAGGSYEQYV.